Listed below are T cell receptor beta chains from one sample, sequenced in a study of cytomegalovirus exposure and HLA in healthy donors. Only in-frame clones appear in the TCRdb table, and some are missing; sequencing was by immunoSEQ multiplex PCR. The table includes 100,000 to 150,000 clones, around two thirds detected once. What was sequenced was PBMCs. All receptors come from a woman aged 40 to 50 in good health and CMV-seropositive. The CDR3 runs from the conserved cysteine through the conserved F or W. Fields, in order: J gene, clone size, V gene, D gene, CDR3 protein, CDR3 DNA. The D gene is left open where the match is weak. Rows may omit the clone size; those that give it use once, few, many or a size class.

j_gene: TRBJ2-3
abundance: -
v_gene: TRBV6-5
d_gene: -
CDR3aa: CASRSTDTQYF
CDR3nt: TGTGCCAGTCGTAGCACAGATACGCAGTATTTT

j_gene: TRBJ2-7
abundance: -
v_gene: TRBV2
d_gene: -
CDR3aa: CASSLSVDFEQYF
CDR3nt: TGTGCCAGCAGTCTTTCGGTCGATTTCGAGCAGTACTTC

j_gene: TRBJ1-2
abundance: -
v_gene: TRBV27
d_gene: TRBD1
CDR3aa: CASSFLGQGEGYTF
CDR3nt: TGTGCCAGCAGTTTTCTGGGACAGGGGGAGGGCTACACCTTC

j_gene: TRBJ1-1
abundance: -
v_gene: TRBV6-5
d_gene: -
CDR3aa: CASSYNRKKTFF
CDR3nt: TGTGCCAGCAGTTATAACAGGAAGAAGACTTTCTTT

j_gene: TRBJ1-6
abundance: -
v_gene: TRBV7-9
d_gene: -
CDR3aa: CASSRGSNSPLHF
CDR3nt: TGTGCCAGCAGCCGAGGGTCCAATTCACCCCTCCACTTT

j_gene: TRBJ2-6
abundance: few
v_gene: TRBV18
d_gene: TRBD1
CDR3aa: CASTTGGAGANVLTF
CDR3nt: TGTGCCAGCACGACAGGGGGCGCGGGGGCCAACGTCCTGACTTTC

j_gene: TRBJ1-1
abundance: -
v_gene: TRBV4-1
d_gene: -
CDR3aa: CASSQETELNTEAFF
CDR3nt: TGCGCCAGCAGCCAAGAGACAGAGTTGAACACTGAAGCTTTCTTT

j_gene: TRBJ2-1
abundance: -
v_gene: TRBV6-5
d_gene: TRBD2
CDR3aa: CASSYSAAGGHDEQFF
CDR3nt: TGTGCCAGCAGTTACTCTGCAGCGGGGGGGCACGATGAGCAGTTCTTC

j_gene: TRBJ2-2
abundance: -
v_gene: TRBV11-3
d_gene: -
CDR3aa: CASSLEMELGGELFF
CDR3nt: TGTGCCAGCAGCTTAGAGATGGAGTTAGGCGGGGAGCTGTTTTTT

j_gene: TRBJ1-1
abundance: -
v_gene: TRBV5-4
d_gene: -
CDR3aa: CASREQGNTEAFF
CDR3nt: TGTGCCAGCAGGGAACAGGGGAACACTGAAGCTTTCTTT

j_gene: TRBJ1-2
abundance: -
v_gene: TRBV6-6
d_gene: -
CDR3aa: CASSDSFPGGYTF
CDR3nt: TGTGCCAGCAGCGACAGTTTCCCCGGGGGCTACACCTTC

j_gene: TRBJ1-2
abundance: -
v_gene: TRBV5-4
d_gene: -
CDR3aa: CASSFNRAPSGYTF
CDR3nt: TGTGCCAGCAGCTTTAACAGGGCCCCGTCGGGCTACACCTTC

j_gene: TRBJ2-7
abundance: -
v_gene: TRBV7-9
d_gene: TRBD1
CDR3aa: CASSLGGDRPEQYF
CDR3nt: TGTGCCAGCAGCTTAGGAGGGGACAGGCCCGAGCAGTACTTC

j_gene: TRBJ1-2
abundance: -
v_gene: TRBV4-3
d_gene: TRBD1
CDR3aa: CASSQDTGGENGYTF
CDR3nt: TGCGCCAGCAGCCAAGATACAGGGGGCGAGAATGGCTACACCTTC

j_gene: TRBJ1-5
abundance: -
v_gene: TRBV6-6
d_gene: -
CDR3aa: CASSDGRGAQHF
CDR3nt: TGTGCCAGCAGTGATGGGAGAGGAGCCCAGCATTTT

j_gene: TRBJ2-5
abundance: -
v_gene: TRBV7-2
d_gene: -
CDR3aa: CASSLAPGLMAQYF
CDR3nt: TGTGCCAGCAGCTTAGCTCCAGGTCTGATGGCCCAGTACTTC

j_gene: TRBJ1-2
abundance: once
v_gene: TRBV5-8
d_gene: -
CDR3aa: CASSWRAPDYGYTF
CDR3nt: TGTGCCAGCAGCTGGAGGGCCCCAGACTATGGCTACACCTTC

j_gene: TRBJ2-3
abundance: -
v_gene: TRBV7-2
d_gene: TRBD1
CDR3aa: CASSLVGQGTDTQYF
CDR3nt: TGTGCCAGCAGCTTAGTCGGACAGGGCACAGATACGCAGTATTTT

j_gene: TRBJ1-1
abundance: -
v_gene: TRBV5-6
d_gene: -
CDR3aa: CASSLASLGALETKAFF
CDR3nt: TGTGCCAGCAGCTTGGCCTCATTAGGGGCCCTGGAGACAAAAGCTTTCTTT

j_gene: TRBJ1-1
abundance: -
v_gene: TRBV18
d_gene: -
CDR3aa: CASSASQGTEAFF
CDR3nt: TGTGCCAGCTCAGCCTCTCAGGGCACTGAAGCTTTCTTT

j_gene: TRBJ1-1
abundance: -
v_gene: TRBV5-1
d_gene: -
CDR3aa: CASSPTGSKGAFF
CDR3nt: TGCGCCAGCAGCCCAACAGGGTCAAAAGGAGCTTTCTTT

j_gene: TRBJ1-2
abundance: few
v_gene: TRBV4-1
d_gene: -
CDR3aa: CASSQDQPLNYGYTF
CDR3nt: TGCGCCAGCAGCCAAGATCAACCACTTAACTATGGCTACACCTTC

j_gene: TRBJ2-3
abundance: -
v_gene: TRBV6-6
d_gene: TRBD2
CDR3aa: CASLERGFSTDTQYF
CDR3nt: TGTGCCAGTTTGGAGCGGGGGTTTAGCACAGATACGCAGTATTTT